This TCR beta chain was identified in a study of blood T cells in healthy people across ages. General study points: Older age went with lower TCR beta diversity per million T cells, in a roughly linear way.

This clonotype was seen a handful of times. Its target is unknown. Relative to the germline gene, one junction end is altered; a read error may explain this. Each sample used at least 6 million PBMCs. For the second PCR, which ran for 7 to 11 cycles, a sample-barcoded 5' primer and a J-beta primer mix were used. From the 5' RACE reads, TCRdb called clonotypes with MiXCR, one entry per CDR3 protein. The data hold about 800,000 distinct CDR3 sequences, with more than 20% observed a single time. The CDR3 has 11 amino acids. The germline CDR1 and CDR2 sequences are MNHNY and SVGAGI (reference sequence). The sample was also reused in another study, on T cells of mothers and their children. That investigation notes: Whatever RNA was extracted went entirely into cDNA synthesis, at roughly 1.4 ug per 15 ul.

The sequencing sample was made of blood. The clonotype was recovered from a boy between 5 and 17 years old in good health. This chain connects TRBV6-6 to TRBJ2-4; a weak D match, TRBD2 (5 bases). The CDR3 region has the DNA TGTGCCAGCAGTTCTAGCCCGGGGTTGAACTTC. It yields the protein CASSSSPGLNF.